The 29 T cell receptor beta chains in this list originate from one sample, sequenced in a study of cytomegalovirus exposure and HLA in healthy donors. PCR involved 60 Vbeta and 13 Jbeta primers. This table comes from immunoSEQ multiplex PCR, and its TCRdb copy is limited to in-frame clones, with some not included. Of 150,000 to 250,000 clones in the sample, roughly 80% were seen once. Sequenced material: PBMCs. Receptors were obtained from a woman in her forties or fifties in good health and CMV-seropositive.

V usage is TRBV7-2 and J usage is TRBJ2-1, with TRBD1 matching 8 bases. The germline V gene encodes CDR1 SGHTA and CDR2 FQGNSA. CDR3 length: 13 residues. Trimming took 9 bases from V and 7 from J; bases not matched to a gene: 8. CDR3 protein: CASGAGGRNEQFF. The CDR3 DNA reads TGTGCCAGTGGGGCAGGGGGCCGAAATGAGCAGTTCTTC.

The V and J genes are TRBV28 and TRBJ1-6, with TRBD1 identical over 9 bases. CDR1 and CDR2 (germline): MDHEN, SYDVKM. V lost 5 bases, J lost 7 bases, and 6 bases stayed unmatched. This CDR3 is built from 15 residues. CDR3 residues: CASSTGTGFNSPLHF. The CDR3 bases are TGTGCCAGCAGTACCGGGACAGGGTTCAATTCACCCCTCCACTTT.

This sequence joins TRBV15 and TRBJ2-1; the match to TRBD2 covers 8 bases. CDR1 is LNHNV and CDR2 is YYDKDF in the germline V gene (reference sequence). V trimming: 0 bases; J trimming: 9 bases; junction bases outside the gene matches: 7. CDR3 size: 15 residues. CDR3 coding DNA: TGTGCCACCAGCAGAGATCTAACCGGGAGGGGTGAGCAGTTCTTC. Translation gives CATSRDLTGRGEQFF.

The J gene is TRBJ2-1, the V gene TRBV6-6; maybe TRBD1 (6 bases). V lost 2 bases and J 5 bases, leaving 10 bases between the germline ends. This CDR3 spans 14 amino acids. The germline V gene has CDR1 MNHNY and CDR2 SVGAGI (reference sequence). The CDR3 sequence is CASSYGTSHNEQFF. The CDR3 bases are TGTGCCAGCAGTTACGGGACATCTCACAATGAGCAGTTCTTC.

Concerning this clone itself: Within the sample, other DNA sequences also encode this same CDR3. V is TRBV5-1 and J is TRBJ2-7, with 9 bases lining up with TRBD1. After removal of 3 bases from V and 6 bases from J, the junction contained 7 bases not matched to a gene. The germline CDR1 and CDR2 sequences are SGHRS and YFSETQ. There are 14 residues in the CDR3. CDR3 in DNA: TGCGCCAGCAGCTATGGACAGGGGATCTCCGAGCAGTACTTC. Amino acid sequence: CASSYGQGISEQYF.

The chain recombines TRBV2 with TRBJ2-7; 9 bases map to TRBD1. This CDR3 spans 13 amino acids. V lost 8 bases to trimming and J lost 5 bases; unmatched junction nucleotides: 7. CDR1 and CDR2 from the germline V gene are SNHLY and FYNNEI. CDR3: CASGQDRGHEQYF. The CDR3, as DNA: TGTGCCAGCGGGCAGGACAGGGGTCACGAGCAGTACTTC.

The chain recombines TRBV2 with TRBJ2-3, with 8 positions matching TRBD2. Germline trimming cut 2 bases from V and 7 bases from J; bases unmatched to any gene: 2. This CDR3 has 13 amino acids. Germline V gives CDR1 SNHLY, CDR2 FYNNEI. This CDR3 is CASSEWTSNTQYF. CDR3 coding DNA: TGTGCCAGCAGTGAATGGACTAGCAATACGCAGTATTTT.

This chain links TRBV29-1 with TRBJ2-7, with D perhaps matching TRBD1 (5 bases). Germline V CDR1 and CDR2: SQVTM, ANQGSEA. The V end was cut by 6 bases, the J end by 5 bases, with 17 bases between. The CDR3 has 13 amino acids. CDR3 nucleotide sequence: TGCAGCGTGCTGGACAAGCTTGGGAACGAGCAGTACTTC. Translated, it gives CSVLDKLGNEQYF.

The CDR3 DNA follows: TGTGCCAGCAGCCGGACTAGCGGGAGGGCCTTGAGGGCCAAAAACATTCAGTACTTC. It is translated as CASSRTSGRALRAKNIQYF. The V call is TRBV2, the J call TRBJ2-4; 15 nucleotides match TRBD2. Germline loops: CDR1 SNHLY, CDR2 FYNNEI. The V segment lost 6 bases and the J segment 1 base; nucleotides outside the gene matches: 10. This CDR3 is built from 19 residues.

This sequence joins TRBV6-5 and TRBJ1-1; D gene ambiguous. V was clipped by 6 bases and J by 7 bases, with 12 bases between them. CDR3 size: 12 residues. Germline assignment: CDR1 MNHEY and CDR2 SVGAGI. CDR3 DNA: TGTGCCAGCAGCGACATAGACCGTGAAGCTTTCTTT. Its translation: CASSDIDREAFF.

This clone has a handful of counts. The CDR3 nucleotides are TGCGCCAGCAGCCTCGAGTTTGAGCAGTTCTTC. Protein sequence: CASSLEFEQFF. The V gene is TRBV5-1, the J gene TRBJ2-1; D gene ambiguous. The CDR3 sequence is 11 residues long. Trimming left V 4 bases short and J 9 bases short, with 8 bases between. CDR1 and CDR2 from the germline V gene are SGHRS and YFSETQ. The variable domain in full, completed from reference TRBV5-1 and TRBJ2-1, reads KAGVTQTPRYLIKTRGQQVTLSCSPISGHRSVSWYQQTPGQGLQFLFEYFSETQRNKGNFPGRFSGRQFSNSRSEMNVSTLELGDSALYLCASSLEFEQFFGPGTRLTVL.

This chain connects TRBV5-1 to TRBJ2-1; 8 bases agree with TRBD1. The CDR3 has 15 residues. The germline V gene has CDR1 SGHRS and CDR2 YFSETQ. V shed 0 bases and J 1 base; nucleotides not matched to a gene: 0. The CDR3 nucleotides read TGCGCCAGCAGCTTGGGGACAGGGTCCTACAATGAGCAGTTCTTC. Its protein product is CASSLGTGSYNEQFF. Based on the CDR3 plus reference TRBV5-1 and TRBJ2-1, the full variable domain is KAGVTQTPRYLIKTRGQQVTLSCSPISGHRSVSWYQQTPGQGLQFLFEYFSETQRNKGNFPGRFSGRQFSNSRSEMNVSTLELGDSALYLCASSLGTGSYNEQFFGPGTRLTVL.

There are a few counts of this clone. The genes are TRBV5-5 and TRBJ2-7, with 8 bases aligning to TRBD2. Losses at the gene ends were 5 bases for V and 6 bases for J; bases not matched to a gene: 10. CDR1 is SGHKS, CDR2 YYEKEE, per germline (reference sequence). The CDR3 consists of 14 residues. The CDR3 DNA reads as TGTGCCAGCAGTTTACCCGGGACTAGGGGCGAGCAGTACTTC. This gives the protein CASSLPGTRGEQYF.

J is TRBJ2-3 and V is TRBV9, with 11 bases identical to TRBD2. V shed 4 bases and J 3 bases; nucleotides not matched to a gene: 1. The CDR3 has 14 amino acids. Germline V gives CDR1 SGDLS, CDR2 YYNGEE. CDR3 sequence: CASSLAGGTDTQYF. In DNA, the CDR3 is TGTGCCAGCAGCCTAGCGGGGGGAACAGATACGCAGTATTTT.

The chain uses TRBV6-1 and TRBJ1-6; 8 bases fit TRBD1. This CDR3 comprises 14 residues. Germline CDR1 reads MNHNS; CDR2 reads SASEGT. The V segment lost 6 bases and the J segment 7 bases; nucleotides outside the gene matches: 5. This chain's CDR3 is CASRGTGENSPLHF. The CDR3 nucleotides are TGTGCCAGCAGGGGGACAGGTGAAAATTCACCCCTCCACTTT.

The chain has TRBV11-3 and TRBJ2-7; a weak D match, TRBD2 (5 bases). Germline V gene lookup returns CDR1 SGHNT and CDR2 YENEEA. V was cut by 8 bases and J by 1 base, with 15 bases left in between. The CDR3 has 14 amino acids. CDR3 protein: CASPFPAESYEQYF. Written as DNA, the CDR3 is TGTGCCAGCCCCTTCCCAGCGGAGTCCTACGAGCAGTACTTC.

The chain carries TRBV5-1 and TRBJ2-5, with D unresolved. V lost 5 bases and J lost 3, with 14 bases in between. Germline CDR1 reads SGHRS; CDR2 reads YFSETQ. The CDR3 runs 14 residues. The CDR3 region has the DNA TGCGCCAGCAGGACTGGTGACGGTAAAGAGACCCAGTACTTC. Protein sequence: CASRTGDGKETQYF.

The genes are TRBV5-4 and TRBJ1-3, with D hard to call. Germline-derived CDR1 and CDR2 are SGHNT and YYREEE (reference sequence). Deletions cut 3 bases from V and 0 bases from J, with 7 bases between. The CDR3 spans 14 residues. The CDR3 DNA follows: TGTGCCAGCAGCTCACGAGCCTCTGGAAACACCATATATTTT. Translated: CASSSRASGNTIYF.

The chain joins TRBV28 to TRBJ1-2; a weak D match, TRBD1 (6 bases). In germline, CDR1 is MDHEN, CDR2 SYDVKM. This CDR3 contains 15 residues. Trimming left V 0 bases short and J 2 bases short, with 10 bases between. This CDR3 is CASSLWGRGNYGYTF. CDR3 nucleotide sequence: TGTGCCAGCAGTTTATGGGGCAGGGGAAACTATGGCTACACCTTC.

The chain recombines TRBV18 with TRBJ1-6; 9 bases fit TRBD1. Losses at the gene ends were 3 bases for V and 7 bases for J; bases not matched to a gene: 13. Germline lookup yields CDR1 KGHSH and CDR2 LQKENI. The CDR3 is 18 residues long. CDR3 sequence (DNA): TGTGCCAGCTCACCGGTGATTGGGACAGGGAGTTCAAATTCACCCCTCCACTTT. This translates into CASSPVIGTGSSNSPLHF.

In its sample, this clone was seen once. The rearrangement joins TRBV18 to TRBJ1-1; the D gene is possibly TRBD1 (5 bases). CDR1 and CDR2 from the germline V gene are KGHSH and LQKENI. V was cut by 3 bases and J by 4 bases, with 18 bases left in between. The CDR3 runs 16 residues. CDR3 sequence: CASSPLPGEGSTEAFF. CDR3 nucleotides: TGTGCCAGCTCACCTCTCCCGGGGGAGGGGAGCACTGAAGCTTTCTTT. The full variable domain, its missing parts supplied by reference TRBV18 and TRBJ1-1, is NAGVMQNPRHLVRRRGQEARLRCSPMKGHSHVYWYRQLPEEGLKFMVYLQKENIIDESGMPKERFSAEFPKEGPSILRIQQVVRGDSAAYFCASSPLPGEGSTEAFFGQGTRLTVV.

The chain links TRBV30 to TRBJ1-4; the D gene is possibly TRBD1 (6 bases). Germline V gene lookup returns CDR1 GTSNPN and CDR2 SVGIG (reference sequence). CDR3 length equals 16 residues. V was clipped by 1 base and J by 0 bases, with 12 bases between them. The CDR3 DNA reads TGTGCCTGGAGTGGATCGGACAGCCCAACTAATGAAAAACTGTTTTTT. Translating it yields CAWSGSDSPTNEKLFF.

The rearrangement links TRBV19 to TRBJ1-5, with 7 bases identical to TRBD1. After removal of 3 bases from V and 2 bases from J, the junction contained 7 bases not matched to a gene. The CDR3 has 16 amino acids. Germline values: CDR1 LNHDA, CDR2 SQIVND (reference sequence). CDR3 residues: CASSIFPQGGNQPQHF. CDR3 bases: TGTGCCAGTAGTATCTTTCCTCAGGGGGGCAATCAGCCCCAGCATTTT.

The rearrangement uses TRBV5-6 and TRBJ2-5; no reliable D call. Germline V lookup: CDR1 SGHDT, CDR2 YYEEEE. CDR3 size: 12 residues. V was cut by 4 bases and J by 0 bases, with 4 bases left in between. The CDR3 here is CASSPYQETQYF. The CDR3 DNA sequence: TGTGCCAGCAGCCCGTACCAAGAGACCCAGTACTTC.

Written as DNA, the CDR3 is TGTGCCAGCAGCTACCGACAGGGGCTAAGCTCTGGGGCCAACGTCCTGACTTTC. This encodes CASSYRQGLSSGANVLTF. V gene TRBV7-9 combines with J gene TRBJ2-6; 8 positions agree with TRBD1. The CDR3 length is 18 residues. V gave up 4 bases and J gave up 0 bases; unmatched junction bases: 8. Germline values: CDR1 SEHNR, CDR2 FQNEAQ (reference sequence).

The CDR3 DNA sequence: TGTGCCAGCAGCTCGGGCGGACTAGCGGGCCAAGAGACCCAGTACTTC. Its translation: CASSSGGLAGQETQYF. The chain joins TRBV5-6 to TRBJ2-5; TRBD2 matches 11 bases. This CDR3 contains 16 residues. With 3 bases clipped from V and 1 base from J, the junction kept 5 bases outside the gene matches. CDR1 and CDR2 from the germline V gene are SGHDT and YYEEEE.

The chain carries TRBV29-1 and TRBJ2-1; 9 bases map to TRBD2. The V and J ends lost 0 bases and 6 bases, in that order; junction bases with no gene match: 3. The CDR3 consists of 14 residues. Germline V gives CDR1 SQVTM, CDR2 ANQGSEA. The CDR3 DNA is TGCAGCGTTGAAGAATTGCGGGGGGGCAATGAGCAGTTCTTC. It translates to CSVEELRGGNEQFF.

The rearrangement joins TRBV5-1 to TRBJ2-1; D is possibly TRBD1 (6 bases). This CDR3 is built from 14 residues. From germline, CDR1 is SGHRS and CDR2 YFSETQ. V was pared by 4 bases and J by 5 bases, with 13 bases between. The CDR3 DNA sequence: TGCGCCAGCAGCAACCGGACAGTTCACAATGAGCAGTTCTTC. Translated, it gives CASSNRTVHNEQFF. Combining the CDR3 with reference TRBV5-1 and TRBJ2-1 gives the whole variable domain KAGVTQTPRYLIKTRGQQVTLSCSPISGHRSVSWYQQTPGQGLQFLFEYFSETQRNKGNFPGRFSGRQFSNSRSEMNVSTLELGDSALYLCASSNRTVHNEQFFGPGTRLTVL.

This chain links TRBV10-3 with TRBJ1-1; D is uncertain. Germline lookup yields CDR1 ENHRY and CDR2 SYGVKD. Trimming took 8 bases from V and 0 from J, leaving 10 bases between them. This CDR3 is 13 amino acids long. The CDR3 sequence is CAIATGMNTEAFF. The DNA for the CDR3 is TGTGCCATCGCCACTGGTATGAACACTGAAGCTTTCTTT.